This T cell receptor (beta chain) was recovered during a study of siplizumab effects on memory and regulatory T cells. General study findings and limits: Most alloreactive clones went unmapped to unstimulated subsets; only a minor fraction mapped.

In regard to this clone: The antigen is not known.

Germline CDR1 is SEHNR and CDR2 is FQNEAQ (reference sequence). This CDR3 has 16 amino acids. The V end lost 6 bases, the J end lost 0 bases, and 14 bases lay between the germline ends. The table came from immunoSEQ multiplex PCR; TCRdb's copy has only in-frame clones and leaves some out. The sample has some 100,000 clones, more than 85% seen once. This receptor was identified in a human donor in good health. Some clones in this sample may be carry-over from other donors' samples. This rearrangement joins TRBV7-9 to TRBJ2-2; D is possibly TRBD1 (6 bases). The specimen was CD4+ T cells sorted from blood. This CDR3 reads CASRPAGAANTGELFF. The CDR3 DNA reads TGTGCCAGCAGGCCAGCAGGGGCCGCGAACACCGGGGAGCTGTTTTTT.